The 14 T cell receptor beta chains presented below share a single source sample, sequenced in a study of blood T cells in healthy people across ages. Primed by a sample-barcoded 5' primer and a J-beta primer mix, a second PCR proceeded for about 7 to 11 cycles. TCRdb redid the calling of the 5' RACE reads with MiXCR, one entry per CDR3 protein. The table has hundreds of thousands of distinct CDR3 sequences, 58% seen once. Sequencing was done on a sample of blood. The source is a man in his sixties in good health.

V gene TRBV5-1 combines with J gene TRBJ2-5; 8 bases line up with TRBD1. The assigned J gene may be wrong: the sequence end matches TRBJ2-7 better. The CDR3 runs to 14 residues. Germline V lookup: CDR1 SGHRS, CDR2 YFSETQ. CDR3 in amino acids: CASSLPDRVDEQYF. The CDR3 nucleotides are TGCGCCAGCAGTCTCCCGGACAGGGTAGACGAGCAGTACTTC.

This clonotype was found many times. The chain joins TRBV12-3 or TRBV12-4 to TRBJ2-7; 9 bases are shared with TRBD1. V lost 0 bases, J lost 5 bases, and 8 bases stayed unmatched. The CDR3 totals 16 residues. DNA of the CDR3: TGTGCCAGCAGTTTAGCCCCTGGACAGGGGCCGGACGAGCAGTACTTC. This gives the protein CASSLAPGQGPDEQYF.

The DNA for the CDR3 is TGCAGCGTCCTCCACACTGAAGCTTTCTTT. It encodes CSVLHTEAFF. The rearrangement joins TRBV29-1 to TRBJ1-1; the D is unclear. Germline V gives CDR1 SQVTM, CDR2 ANQGSEA. V was shortened by 6 bases and J by 3 bases, with 5 bases between the two germline ends. CDR3 size: 10 residues.

The chain links TRBV9 to TRBJ2-3; D is perhaps TRBD1 (6 bases). Germline V gene lookup returns CDR1 SGDLS and CDR2 YYNGEE. Trimming stripped 1 base from V and 3 bases from J, with 21 bases between. The CDR3 length is 18 residues. In DNA, the CDR3 is TGTGCCAGCAGCGTAAGGTCGGGCACTAGGGGGATGACAGATACGCAGTATTTT. Its translation is CASSVRSGTRGMTDTQYF.

The chain links TRBV29-1 to TRBJ2-5; the D call may be TRBD1 or TRBD2 (6 bases each). The J call may be faulty, since TRBJ2-7 better matches the DNA end. The CDR3 extends over 12 amino acids. Germline V gene lookup returns CDR1 SQVTM and CDR2 ANQGSEA. The CDR3 sequence: CSVKGGMDEQYF. In nucleotides, the CDR3 is TGCAGCGTGAAGGGGGGTATGGACGAGCAGTACTTC.

This clonotype was observed a handful of times. The V call is TRBV15, the J call TRBJ2-7, with 9 nucleotides matching TRBD1. The CDR3 runs 20 residues. Per the germline V gene, CDR1 is LNHNV and CDR2 is YYDKDF (reference sequence). V dropped 0 bases and J dropped 4; count of bases not matched to a gene: 19. The CDR3 protein is CATSRDMGDPWGQGWYEQYF. In DNA form, the CDR3 reads TGTGCCACCAGCAGAGATATGGGTGACCCATGGGGACAGGGTTGGTACGAGCAGTACTTC.

This chain connects TRBV29-1 to TRBJ2-1; weak D call: TRBD1 (6 bases). Germline values: CDR1 SQVTM, CDR2 ANQGSEA. Deletions cut 4 bases from V and 6 bases from J, with 10 bases between. The CDR3 extends over 12 amino acids. In DNA, the CDR3 is TGCAGCGTTGCGGGACACGGCAATGAGCAGTTCTTC. Translating it yields CSVAGHGNEQFF.

This clonotype has more than one count but fewer than ten. CDR3 sequence (DNA): TGTGCCAGCAGCTCGATGATACAAGAGACCCAGTACTTC. Amino acids: CASSSMIQETQYF. The chain carries TRBV7-2 and TRBJ2-5; no firm D call. Trimming cost V 4 bases and J 2 bases, with 8 bases left between them. The length of the CDR3 is 13 residues. Looked up from germline, CDR1 is SGHTA and CDR2 is FQGNSA.

The chain combines TRBV5-1 with TRBJ1-2, with 9 nucleotides matching TRBD1. V trimming: 2 bases; J trimming: 4 bases; junction bases outside the gene matches: 9. The CDR3 totals 16 residues. Germline lookup yields CDR1 SGHRS and CDR2 YFSETQ. The CDR3, as DNA: TGCGCCAGCAGCTTAATGCCACAGGGGGCTCGCTATGGCTACACCTTC. This sequence encodes CASSLMPQGARYGYTF.

The J gene is TRBJ2-1, the V gene TRBV29-1; 10 bases map to TRBD2. The V gene end was trimmed by 5 bases and the J gene end by 2 bases; junction bases not matched to a gene: 3. The CDR3 has 14 amino acids. Per the germline V gene, CDR1 is SQVTM and CDR2 is ANQGSEA. The CDR3 DNA is TGCAGCGTTCTAGCGGGGGCCGCCTACAATGAGCAGTTCTTC. Translation gives CSVLAGAAYNEQFF.

The J gene is TRBJ1-5, the V gene TRBV6-1; tentative D call: TRBD1 (5 bases). There are 15 residues in the CDR3. CDR1 MNHNS and CDR2 SASEGT come from the germline V gene. Trimming pared 2 bases from V and 7 bases from J, leaving 15 bases between. CDR3 sequence: CASSELTGFPQPQHF. The CDR3 coding sequence is TGTGCCAGCAGTGAACTAACAGGCTTTCCGCAGCCCCAGCATTTT.

V usage is TRBV14 and J usage is TRBJ2-1; TRBD2 aligns across 13 bases. Germline loops: CDR1 SGHDN, CDR2 FVKESK. CDR3 length: 20 residues. With V trimmed by 4 bases and J by 4 bases, 16 bases remained unmatched. CDR3 sequence (DNA): TGTGCCAGCAGCCCGCTTCCCGGGCTCCGGACTAGCGGGGGATACAATGAGCAGTTCTTC. Translating gives CASSPLPGLRTSGGYNEQFF.

The chain links TRBV20-1 to TRBJ2-5; 9 nucleotides match TRBD1. This CDR3 comprises 15 residues. The germline CDR1 and CDR2 sequences are DFQATT and SNEGSKA (reference sequence). V trimming: 3 bases; J trimming: 2 bases; junction bases outside the gene matches: 7. The CDR3 protein is CSASPGQGLQETQYF. The CDR3 DNA reads as TGCAGTGCTAGTCCGGGACAGGGTCTTCAAGAGACCCAGTACTTC.

The chain recombines TRBV12-3 or TRBV12-4 with TRBJ2-6, with TRBD1 matching 9 bases. CDR3 size: 17 residues. Germline trimming cut 1 base from V and 4 bases from J; bases unmatched to any gene: 5. The CDR3: CASSLGTGESGANVLTF. The CDR3 nucleotides are TGTGCCAGCAGTTTAGGGACAGGGGAATCCGGGGCCAACGTCCTGACTTTC.